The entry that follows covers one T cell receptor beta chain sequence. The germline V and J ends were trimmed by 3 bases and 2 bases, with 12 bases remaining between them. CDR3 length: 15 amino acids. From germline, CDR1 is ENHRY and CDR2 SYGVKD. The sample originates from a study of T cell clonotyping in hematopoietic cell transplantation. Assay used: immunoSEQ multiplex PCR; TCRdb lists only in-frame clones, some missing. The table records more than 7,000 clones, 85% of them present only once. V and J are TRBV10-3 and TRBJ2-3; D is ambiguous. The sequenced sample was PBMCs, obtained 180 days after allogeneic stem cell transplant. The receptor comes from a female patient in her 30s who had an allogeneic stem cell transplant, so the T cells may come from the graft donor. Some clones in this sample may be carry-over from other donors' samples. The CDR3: CAISDTKQPTDTQYF. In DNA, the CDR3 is TGTGCCATCAGTGATACAAAGCAGCCCACAGATACGCAGTATTTT.